Sequencing of this T cell receptor (beta chain) was carried out in a study of CD8+ T cells in alopecia areata. Overall study: Treated patients swallowed 5 to 10 mg of oral tofacitinib twice daily.

Investigators isolated RNA and reverse transcribed it into cDNA to act as the sequencing template. Profiling relied on immunoSEQ multiplex PCR, and the TCRdb table lists in-frame clones only, not all of them. The top ten clones hold 16% of a sample with about 180,000 clones, less than 75% of them seen once. Documented treatment: oral pan-JAK inhibitor, 5-10 mg twice daily. Per the germline V gene, CDR1 is SGDLS and CDR2 is YYNGEE. The CDR3 runs to 15 residues. V was shortened by 2 bases and J by 3 bases, with 13 bases between the two germline ends. The sample holds a few counts of this clone. Its antigen is unknown. Study-wide findings and caveats: Scalp clonality, together with expanded CD8+ clones among the top 100, fell significantly with tofacitinib. Scalp samples also contribute reads from the resident alphabeta T cells found in normal skin.

J is TRBJ2-3 and V is TRBV9, with a weak D call TRBD2 (5 bases). Sample: CD4+ T cells sorted from blood, taken at approximately week 56, from a patient treated with tofacitinib. This receptor was identified in a human donor with alopecia areata. The CDR3 here is CASSVGVGATDTQYF. CDR3 coding DNA: TGTGCCAGCAGCGTGGGAGTGGGAGCAACAGATACGCAGTATTTT.